The 20 T cell receptor beta chains in this list originate from one sample, sequenced in a study of T cell responses to AZD1222 COVID-19 vaccine. The repertoire was sequenced with immunoSEQ multiplex PCR; TCRdb's copy has only in-frame clones and lacks some. The profile shows 150,000 to 180,000 clones, about 88% of them singletons. This sample comprised peripheral blood, obtained after recovery from COVID-19. The origin of the receptors is an adult who had recovered from COVID-19.

In this sample, this clone turned up once. The chain joins TRBV2 to TRBJ1-2; 10 bases are shared with TRBD1. The CDR3 sequence is 15 residues long. Looked up from germline, CDR1 is SNHLY and CDR2 is FYNNEI. J gave up 7 bases and V 4 bases, and 9 bases lay outside the gene matches. The CDR3 sequence: CASSVEDRGVAGYTF. CDR3 coding DNA: TGTGCCAGCAGTGTAGAGGACAGGGGGGTCGCTGGCTACACCTTC.

This clone was counted a single time. The chain employs TRBV4-1 and TRBJ1-1; 8 bases are a match to TRBD1. CDR1 is MGHRA and CDR2 is YSYEKL in the germline V gene. This CDR3 contains 17 residues. Trimming removed 0 bases from V and 0 bases from J; junction bases left unmatched: 6. The CDR3 sequence is CASSQEAQGAMNTEAFF. The CDR3 bases are TGCGCCAGCAGCCAAGAGGCGCAGGGGGCGATGAACACTGAAGCTTTCTTT.

The chain uses TRBV27 and TRBJ2-7; D is undetermined. Between the trimmed V and J ends, which lost 0 bases and 0 bases, there was a span of 6 bases. This CDR3 has 14 residues. Germline V gene lookup returns CDR1 MNHEY and CDR2 SMNVEV (reference sequence). CDR3 nucleotide sequence: TGTGCCAGCAGTTTATCGGCCCCCTCCTACGAGCAGTACTTC. It encodes CASSLSAPSYEQYF.

J is TRBJ2-7 and V is TRBV5-1; perhaps TRBD2 as D (6 bases). Trimming cost V 0 bases and J 4 bases, with 11 bases left between them. Germline V gene sequence: CDR1 SGHRS, CDR2 YFSETQ. This CDR3 has 14 amino acids. CDR3 protein: CASSLVPGRYEQYF. The CDR3 DNA is TGCGCCAGCAGCTTGGTCCCAGGGAGGTACGAGCAGTACTTC.

The chain uses TRBV28 and TRBJ1-2; no definite D call. This CDR3 contains 15 residues. V was pared by 3 bases and J by 4 bases, with 15 bases between. CDR1 MDHEN and CDR2 SYDVKM come from the germline V gene. This chain's CDR3 is CASSFPQRITYGYTF. CDR3 coding DNA: TGTGCCAGCAGTTTCCCCCAAAGGATTACCTATGGCTACACCTTC.

The chain couples TRBV19 to TRBJ1-6; D remains unclear. V was cut by 11 bases and J by 1 base, with 15 bases left in between. Germline CDR1 reads LNHDA; CDR2 reads SQIVND (reference sequence). The CDR3 has 15 amino acids. CDR3 residues: CAASYGVSYNSPLHF. As DNA, the CDR3 is TGTGCCGCCTCATACGGGGTTTCCTATAATTCACCCCTCCACTTT.

The V call is TRBV19, the J call TRBJ1-5; D is unresolved. Germline CDR1 and CDR2: LNHDA and SQIVND (reference sequence). The CDR3 is made up of 15 amino acids. Trimming left V 5 bases short and J 6 bases short, with 17 bases between. In DNA form, the CDR3 reads TGTGCCAGTAGTTTGGATGAACGATGGGGTCAGCCCCAGCATTTT. Protein product: CASSLDERWGQPQHF.

The chain is built from TRBV5-1 and TRBJ2-3; maybe TRBD1 (6 bases). CDR1 is SGHRS and CDR2 is YFSETQ in the germline V gene. Trimming stripped 4 bases from V and 4 bases from J, with 22 bases between. This CDR3 has 17 amino acids. The CDR3 reads CASSLMGTARGPDTQYF. CDR3 DNA: TGCGCCAGCAGCCTAATGGGAACGGCCAGGGGTCCAGATACGCAGTATTTT.

The sample holds one count of this clone. CDR3 sequence: CASSGGTVTDTQYF. CDR3 coding DNA: TGCGCCAGCAGCGGAGGGACGGTCACAGATACGCAGTATTTT. The V call is TRBV5-1, the J call TRBJ2-3; TRBD2 is a possible D gene (6 bases). Germline CDR1 and CDR2: SGHRS and YFSETQ. CDR3 length equals 14 residues. The V end was cut by 4 bases, the J end by 2 bases, with 11 bases between. The whole variable domain, filled in from reference TRBV5-1 and TRBJ2-3, reads KAGVTQTPRYLIKTRGQQVTLSCSPISGHRSVSWYQQTPGQGLQFLFEYFSETQRNKGNFPGRFSGRQFSNSRSEMNVSTLELGDSALYLCASSGGTVTDTQYFGPGTRLTVL.

The chain employs TRBV11-2 and TRBJ2-1, with TRBD2 matching 10 bases. V shed 3 bases and J 9 bases; nucleotides not matched to a gene: 8. Germline CDR1 SGHAT, CDR2 FQNNGV. This CDR3 region has 15 residues. The CDR3 sequence: CASSFTSGIDGEQFF. The CDR3 bases are TGTGCCAGCAGCTTCACTAGCGGGATTGACGGTGAGCAGTTCTTC.

This clone was seen only once. V gene TRBV27 combines with J gene TRBJ2-6; perhaps TRBD1 as D (6 bases). This CDR3 is 17 amino acids long. V lost 6 bases to trimming and J lost 0 bases, with 15 bases between them. Germline CDR1 MNHEY, CDR2 SMNVEV (reference sequence). For the CDR3, the DNA is TGTGCCAGCAGCTTCCGGGACACGATCTCTGGGGCCAACGTCCTGACTTTC. Translation: CASSFRDTISGANVLTF.

With regard to this clone: Different DNA sequences within this sample yield the same CDR3. The chain has TRBV11-2 and TRBJ1-1; D remains ambiguous. Looked up from germline, CDR1 is SGHAT and CDR2 is FQNNGV. The CDR3 totals 13 residues. V dropped 0 bases and J dropped 1 base, with 3 bases sitting between them. DNA for the CDR3: TGTGCCAGCAGCTTAGACAGGAACACTGAAGCTTTCTTT. Its translation: CASSLDRNTEAFF.

This chain uses TRBV7-9 with TRBJ2-7, with D possibly matching TRBD1 (6 bases). The V end lost 4 bases, the J end lost 4 bases, and 11 bases lay between the germline ends. Germline CDR1 reads SEHNR; CDR2 reads FQNEAQ (reference sequence). The length of the CDR3 is 13 residues. The CDR3 loop reads CASSSGDEYEQYF. DNA for the CDR3: TGTGCCAGCAGCTCAGGGGATGAGTACGAGCAGTACTTC.

The chain has TRBV29-1 and TRBJ1-1, with D possibly matching TRBD1 (5 bases). This CDR3 comprises 15 residues. Germline CDR1 is SQVTM and CDR2 is ANQGSEA. With 3 bases removed from V and 10 bases from J, the gap between germline ends came to 24 bases. The CDR3 loop is CSVDVGHPAGLRAFF. The CDR3 DNA reads as TGCAGCGTTGATGTCGGACACCCGGCAGGTTTGCGAGCTTTCTTT.

The sample holds one count of this clone. The chain carries TRBV5-1 and TRBJ1-6; D is ambiguous. The CDR3 sequence is 13 residues long. Trimming shortened V by 0 bases and J by 6 bases, and 4 bases separated the two germline ends. Germline V gene data show CDR1 as SGHRS and CDR2 as YFSETQ. CDR3: CASSLDPNSPLHF. CDR3 sequence (DNA): TGCGCCAGCAGCTTGGACCCTAATTCACCCCTCCACTTT.

CDR3 nucleotides: TGTGCCACCAGTACGGGACAGGGAGTAGGTGAAAAACTGTTTTTT. Its translation is CATSTGQGVGEKLFF. This chain joins TRBV24-1 and TRBJ1-4, with 9 bases matching TRBD1. The germline CDR1 and CDR2 sequences are KGHDR and SFDVKD. The CDR3 is made up of 15 amino acids. The V segment lost 6 bases and the J segment 7 bases; nucleotides outside the gene matches: 8.

This chain uses TRBV18 with TRBJ1-4; 7 bases agree with TRBD1. Germline trimming cut 3 bases from V and 0 bases from J; bases unmatched to any gene: 1. The CDR3 contains 15 residues. In germline, CDR1 is KGHSH, CDR2 LQKENI. The CDR3: CASSPTGPTNEKLFF. The CDR3 DNA reads as TGTGCCAGCTCACCGACAGGGCCAACTAATGAAAAACTGTTTTTT.

The chain has TRBV4-3 and TRBJ1-1; no reliable D call. This CDR3 is built from 13 residues. Deletions cut 5 bases from V and 0 bases from J, with 7 bases between. The germline CDR1 and CDR2 sequences are LGHNA and YSLEER. CDR3 in amino acids: CASSETVNTEAFF. As DNA, the CDR3 is TGCGCCAGCAGCGAGACTGTGAACACTGAAGCTTTCTTT.

J is TRBJ1-2 and V is TRBV6-6; 8 bases are shared with TRBD1. This CDR3 region has 15 residues. Per germline, CDR1 MNHNY and CDR2 SVGAGI (reference sequence). After removal of 5 bases from V and 4 bases from J, the junction contained 9 bases not matched to a gene. This CDR3 reads CASSPISGGSYGYTF. CDR3 bases: TGTGCCAGCAGTCCCATATCAGGGGGCAGCTATGGCTACACCTTC.

The V call is TRBV5-1, the J call TRBJ1-3, with unresolved D. This CDR3 comprises 14 residues. V was trimmed by 0 bases and J by 3 bases, leaving 7 bases between them. Germline V gene data show CDR1 as SGHRS and CDR2 as YFSETQ. The CDR3 DNA reads as TGCGCCAGCAGCTTGGAAGTGAGTGGAAACACCATATATTTT. This codes for CASSLEVSGNTIYF.